This T cell receptor (beta chain) was identified during a study of blood T cells in healthy people across ages. Overall study findings and caveats: The diversity estimates, figures obtained from one million T cells, were considered underestimates.

All donors came from Russia, were Caucasian and healthy, and spanned ages about 6 to 95. A minimum of 6 micrograms of total RNA was extracted per sample. Combining a sample-barcoded 5' primer with a J-beta primer mix, a second PCR ran for about 7 to 11 cycles. TCRdb re-analysed the 5' RACE reads in MiXCR, keeping a single row per CDR3 protein. The sample includes roughly 930,000 distinct CDR3 sequences, 48% of them seen just once. To note about this clonotype: No antigen is known for it.

V was clipped by 8 bases and J by 1 base, with 10 bases between them. CDR3 length equals 12 residues. CDR1 DFQATT and CDR2 SNEGSKA come from the germline V gene (reference sequence). The chain has TRBV20-1 and TRBJ2-3; D remains ambiguous. The source material was blood. The sequence was obtained from a young man in good health. The CDR3, as DNA: TGCAGTACGCCCCGGGGCACAGATACGCAGTATTTT. This translates into CSTPRGTDTQYF.